What follows are 24 T cell receptor beta chains derived from one specimen sequenced in a study of cytomegalovirus exposure and HLA in healthy donors. The primer mix had 60 Vbeta and 13 Jbeta primers. TCRdb keeps only in-frame clones here, not all; method: immunoSEQ multiplex PCR. The sample lists more than 150,000 clones, 76% occurring once. Source material: PBMCs. Source of these receptors: a woman in her thirties in good health and CMV-seropositive.

V usage is TRBV5-6 and J usage is TRBJ1-1; D call uncertain. V lost 2 bases, J lost 0 bases, and 8 bases lay in between. CDR1 SGHDT and CDR2 YYEEEE come from the germline V gene. The CDR3 is 14 amino acids. The CDR3 bases are TGTGCCAGCAGCTTTTCTCTTATGAACACTGAAGCTTTCTTT. Its translation is CASSFSLMNTEAFF.

This clone turned up a few times. This chain uses TRBV28 with TRBJ2-3, with D perhaps matching TRBD1 (5 bases). Germline V CDR1 and CDR2: MDHEN, SYDVKM. V gave up 6 bases and J gave up 4 bases, with 8 bases separating them. This CDR3 has 12 residues. For the CDR3, the DNA is TGTGCCAGCAGGGACACCTCAGATACGCAGTATTTT. Protein product: CASRDTSDTQYF.

The chain carries TRBV18 and TRBJ2-7; tentative D call: TRBD1 (6 bases). CDR1 and CDR2 (germline): KGHSH, LQKENI. V gave up 2 bases and J gave up 6 bases, with 14 bases separating them. The CDR3 is 14 amino acids. As DNA, the CDR3 is TGTGCCAGCTCACCAACCGGCCAAGGGGGCGAGCAGTACTTC. Amino acid sequence: CASSPTGQGGEQYF.

The V gene is TRBV21-1, the J gene TRBJ1-1; the table assigns TRBD1, which was not confirmed against the DNA. TRBV21-1 is given as a pseudogene. The CDR3 totals 18 residues. CDR3 amino acids: CASSKDHRGQTGWTEAFF. CDR3 sequence (DNA): TGTGCCAGCAGCAAAGACCACAGGGGACAAACCGGGTGGACTGAAGCTTTCTTT.

The CDR3 protein is CASSLTSGGSPYNEQFF. The CDR3, as DNA: TGTGCCAGCAGCTTAACTAGCGGGGGGTCACCCTACAATGAGCAGTTCTTC. The gene calls are TRBV7-2 and TRBJ2-1, with TRBD2 identical over 12 bases. The J segment lost 2 bases and the V segment lost 2 bases, leaving 4 bases of the junction unmatched. The CDR3 runs to 17 residues. Germline V gene data show CDR1 as SGHTA and CDR2 as FQGNSA.

This rearrangement joins TRBV11-2 to TRBJ1-1; D is undetermined. This CDR3 comprises 14 residues. Trimming pared 0 bases from V and 6 bases from J, leaving 11 bases between. Looked up from germline, CDR1 is SGHAT and CDR2 is FQNNGV. CDR3 protein: CASSLDSAFAEAFF. In nucleotides, the CDR3 is TGTGCCAGCAGCTTAGATAGCGCATTCGCTGAAGCTTTCTTT. Supplemented by reference TRBV11-2 and TRBJ1-1, the full variable domain reads EAGVAQSPRYKIIEKRQSVAFWCNPISGHATLYWYQQILGQGPKLLIQFQNNGVVDDSQLPKDRFSAERLKGVDSTLKIQPAKLEDSAVYLCASSLDSAFAEAFFGQGTRLTVV.

The chain joins TRBV30 to TRBJ1-4; D possibly corresponds to TRBD1 (5 bases). Germline CDR1 is GTSNPN and CDR2 is SVGIG (reference sequence). This CDR3 spans 13 amino acids. V shed 3 bases and J shed 3 bases, with 8 bases lying between them. The CDR3 sequence is CAWRPTANEKLFF. CDR3 DNA sequence: TGTGCCTGGAGGCCGACAGCTAATGAAAAACTGTTTTTT.

The chain couples TRBV10-3 to TRBJ2-7; D is ambiguous. V was clipped by 4 bases and J by 6 bases, with 10 bases between them. The CDR3 consists of 12 residues. Germline CDR1 is ENHRY and CDR2 is SYGVKD. The CDR3 protein is CAISGEPLEQYF. Here the CDR3 DNA reads TGTGCCATCAGTGGAGAGCCACTCGAGCAGTACTTC.

CDR3: CASMGEYNSPLHF. The CDR3 DNA is TGTGCCAGCATGGGAGAATATAATTCACCCCTCCACTTT. The genes are TRBV27 and TRBJ1-6; no firm D call. The CDR3 runs to 13 residues. Trimming pared 7 bases from V and 4 bases from J, leaving 8 bases between. The V gene's germline CDR1 is MNHEY and CDR2 SMNVEV (reference sequence).

J is TRBJ2-7 and V is TRBV5-1; 9 positions match TRBD2. The CDR3 contains 15 residues. Germline CDR1 and CDR2: SGHRS and YFSETQ. With 4 bases clipped from V and 2 bases from J, the junction kept 7 bases outside the gene matches. CDR3 residues: CASSLRLAETYEQYF. For the CDR3, the DNA is TGCGCCAGCAGCCTCCGACTAGCGGAAACCTACGAGCAGTACTTC.

J is TRBJ1-2 and V is TRBV19, with D possibly TRBD1 on 6 matching bases. Germline V gene data show CDR1 as LNHDA and CDR2 as SQIVND (reference sequence). V was cut by 4 bases and J by 3 bases, with 9 bases left in between. The CDR3 runs to 13 residues. Here the CDR3 DNA reads TGTGCCAGTAGTACAGGGGCCCACTATGGCTACACCTTC. This codes for CASSTGAHYGYTF.

The chain links TRBV9 to TRBJ2-5, with D possibly being TRBD2 (6 bases). V lost 0 bases and J lost 2, with 8 bases in between. CDR1 SGDLS and CDR2 YYNGEE come from the germline V gene. The CDR3 length is 14 residues. Here the CDR3 reads CASSVAAGQETQYF. The CDR3 DNA reads as TGTGCCAGCAGCGTAGCTGCGGGGCAAGAGACCCAGTACTTC.

The rearrangement uses TRBV29-1 and TRBJ2-7; 7 nucleotides agree with TRBD1. Germline loops: CDR1 SQVTM, CDR2 ANQGSEA. This CDR3 is built from 12 residues. With 3 bases clipped from V and 4 bases from J, the junction kept 3 bases outside the gene matches. The DNA of the CDR3 is TGCAGCGTTGAGACAGGGCTATACGAGCAGTACTTC. Its translation: CSVETGLYEQYF.

On this clone: Other nucleotide sequences from this sample produce the same CDR3. This sequence joins TRBV6-5 and TRBJ1-2, with a possible D match to TRBD1 (5 bases). This CDR3 is 13 amino acids long. With 7 bases removed from V and 4 bases from J, the gap between germline ends came to 13 bases. Germline V gives CDR1 MNHEY, CDR2 SVGAGI. CDR3 region: CASKVRGGYGYTF. The CDR3 DNA is TGTGCCAGCAAGGTCCGGGGGGGCTATGGCTACACCTTC.

The V and J genes are TRBV6-5 and TRBJ2-3; D ambiguous. The length of the CDR3 is 13 residues. Trimming left V 7 bases short and J 2 bases short, with 10 bases between. Per the germline V gene, CDR1 is MNHEY and CDR2 is SVGAGI. In DNA form, the CDR3 reads TGTGCCAGCAAGACAAAGAACACAGATACGCAGTATTTT. It is translated as CASKTKNTDTQYF.

The gene calls are TRBV6-6 and TRBJ1-6; D is possibly TRBD1 (5 bases). The germline V gene has CDR1 MNHNY and CDR2 SVGAGI (reference sequence). There are 14 residues in the CDR3. V was shortened by 2 bases and J by 10 bases, with 12 bases between the two germline ends. CDR3 sequence (DNA): TGTGCCAGCAGTTACGGCGGGGGAGGATCACCCCTCCACTTT. Encoded protein: CASSYGGGGSPLHF.

This chain connects TRBV20-1 to TRBJ1-1, with D perhaps TRBD1 (6 bases). The CDR3 runs to 11 residues. Germline CDR1 is DFQATT and CDR2 is SNEGSKA (reference sequence). V lost 6 bases and J 5 bases, leaving 10 bases between the germline ends. The CDR3 sequence is CSARTETEAFF. In nucleotides, the CDR3 is TGCAGTGCAAGGACAGAGACTGAAGCTTTCTTT.

The gene calls are TRBV27 and TRBJ2-6, with no clear D. The ends were cut back, 9 bases at V and 4 bases at J, with 7 bases in the middle. CDR3 length: 12 residues. Germline V gene lookup returns CDR1 MNHEY and CDR2 SMNVEV (reference sequence). The chain's CDR3 is CASGSGANVLTF. CDR3 coding DNA: TGTGCCAGTGGCTCCGGGGCCAACGTCCTGACTTTC.

V usage is TRBV5-1 and J usage is TRBJ1-1; 9 bases fit TRBD1. The CDR3 totals 15 residues. After removal of 4 bases from V and 5 bases from J, the junction contained 9 bases not matched to a gene. From germline, CDR1 is SGHRS and CDR2 YFSETQ. The chain's CDR3 is CASSPDRGARTEAFF. For the CDR3, the DNA is TGCGCCAGCAGCCCTGACAGGGGGGCGAGGACTGAAGCTTTCTTT.

The genes are TRBV4-1 and TRBJ2-6, with D possibly matching TRBD2 (6 bases). Germline-derived CDR1 and CDR2 are MGHRA and YSYEKL. This CDR3 is 17 amino acids long. The V end was cut by 0 bases, the J end by 4 bases, with 13 bases between. Written as DNA, the CDR3 is TGCGCCAGCAGCCAAGATCCCGGGGAGGCGGGGGCCAACGTCCTGACTTTC. Amino acids: CASSQDPGEAGANVLTF.

The chain combines TRBV2 with TRBJ2-3; TRBD2 matches at 8 bases. V gave up 6 bases and J gave up 0 bases; unmatched junction bases: 8. Germline-derived CDR1 and CDR2 are SNHLY and FYNNEI. This CDR3 is built from 16 residues. DNA for the CDR3: TGTGCCAGCAGGCCCCTAATAGCGGGGAGCACAGATACGCAGTATTTT. It encodes CASRPLIAGSTDTQYF.

This clone appeared once. This chain uses TRBV28 with TRBJ2-4, with D perhaps TRBD1 (6 bases). CDR1 and CDR2 (germline): MDHEN, SYDVKM. V was clipped by 5 bases and J by 16 bases, with 21 bases between them. The CDR3 totals 13 residues. CDR3 sequence reads: CASSPTHTGLPYF. CDR3 in DNA: TGTGCCAGCAGTCCTACTCATACAGGGCTGCCTTACTTC.

The table lists this clone with a few counts. The CDR3 nucleotides are TGTGCCAGCAGCCCGCGCATAGGCGGGGGGGCCCCAGATACGCAGTATTTT. This encodes CASSPRIGGGAPDTQYF. The V gene is TRBV7-6, the J gene TRBJ2-3; 9 nucleotides line up with TRBD2. V was pared by 5 bases and J by 4 bases, with 13 bases of the junction left unmatched. The CDR3 has 17 amino acids. The germline V gene encodes CDR1 SGHVS and CDR2 FNYEAQ.

The chain uses TRBV7-2 and TRBJ2-7; tentative D call: TRBD2 (6 bases). Germline V gene data show CDR1 as SGHTA and CDR2 as FQGNSA. CDR3 length: 15 residues. V was shortened by 3 bases and J by 2 bases, with 14 bases between the two germline ends. CDR3 in amino acids: CASSLDGGGPYEQYF. The CDR3 coding sequence is TGTGCCAGCAGCTTGGACGGGGGAGGACCCTACGAGCAGTACTTC.